The 22 T cell receptor beta chains below come from one sample, sequenced in a study of T cells after yellow fever vaccination. TCRdb passed the 5' RACE reads through MiXCR, listing each CDR3 protein once. This sample has some 240,000 distinct CDR3 sequences, with about 5.2% found just once. The starting material was CD4+ T cells sorted from PBMCs, obtained on the day of the yellow fever booster vaccination. All receptors come from a young man who received the YFV17D yellow fever vaccine.

The chain couples TRBV18 to TRBJ1-5; D is possibly TRBD1 (6 bases). The CDR3 is made up of 14 amino acids. Germline lookup yields CDR1 KGHSH and CDR2 LQKENI. Trimming pared 5 bases from V and 7 bases from J, leaving 15 bases between. The CDR3 bases are TGTGCCAGCTCAGTACAGGGAGGGAGACAGCCCCAGCATTTT. This sequence encodes CASSVQGGRQPQHF.

The chain is built from TRBV20-1 and TRBJ2-5; D may be TRBD1 (6 bases). The V gene lost 4 bases and the J gene lost 5 bases, with 20 bases spanning the gap. This CDR3 region has 15 residues. Germline CDR1 DFQATT, CDR2 SNEGSKA (reference sequence). As DNA, the CDR3 is TGCAGTGCTATTACAGGGCGTTCGGCAAGGGAGACCCAGTACTTC. Translated: CSAITGRSARETQYF.

The J gene is TRBJ2-1, the V gene TRBV6-2 or TRBV6-3, with 12 positions matching TRBD1. The CDR3 runs 13 residues. The V and J ends lost 8 bases and 8 bases, in that order; junction bases with no gene match: 4. CDR1 and CDR2 (germline): MNHEY, SVGEGT. The CDR3 region has the DNA TGTGCCAGCCGGGACAGGGGGCGAGATGAGCAGTTCTTC. This codes for CASRDRGRDEQFF.

The CDR3 protein is CASSETPSTGAVGHGYTF. CDR3 coding DNA: TGTGCCAGCAGTGAAACCCCAAGTACAGGGGCTGTGGGTCATGGCTACACCTTC. The chain combines TRBV25-1 with TRBJ1-2, with TRBD1 matching over 7 bases. The germline CDR1 and CDR2 sequences are MGHDK and SYGVNS. The V gene end was trimmed by 2 bases and the J gene end by 6 bases; junction bases not matched to a gene: 18. The CDR3 consists of 18 residues.

The chain uses TRBV20-1 and TRBJ2-1, with D tentatively TRBD2 (5 bases). This CDR3 spans 12 amino acids. V lost 2 bases and J lost 9, with 11 bases in between. Germline lookup yields CDR1 DFQATT and CDR2 SNEGSKA (reference sequence). The CDR3 is CSARLVRGEQFF. As DNA, the CDR3 is TGCAGTGCTAGATTGGTTCGGGGTGAGCAGTTCTTC.

This clonotype was picked up a small number of times. The chain couples TRBV20-1 to TRBJ2-5; weak D call: TRBD1 (6 bases). The germline gives CDR1 DFQATT, CDR2 SNEGSKA (reference sequence). This CDR3 contains 12 residues. Deletions cut 2 bases from V and 5 bases from J, with 9 bases between. CDR3 loop: CSARRQGETQYF. The CDR3 DNA reads TGCAGTGCTAGACGGCAGGGGGAGACCCAGTACTTC.

The chain combines TRBV18 with TRBJ1-2, with TRBD1 as a possible D gene (6 bases). Germline loops: CDR1 KGHSH, CDR2 LQKENI. The V gene lost 2 bases and the J gene lost 8 bases, with 18 bases spanning the gap. The CDR3 extends over 15 amino acids. In DNA form, the CDR3 reads TGTGCCAGCTCACCATCCGAGGGGGGAGGAGGAGGCTACACCTTC. Encoded protein: CASSPSEGGGGGYTF.

The V call is TRBV12-2, the J call TRBJ2-4; TRBD2 is the table's D call, not checked against the DNA. TRBV12-2 is marked as a pseudogene. The CDR3 contains 13 residues. CDR3 in amino acids: CASRLAMVDGRDF. The CDR3 DNA reads as TGTGCAAGTCGCTTAGCGATGGTCGACGGGCGGGACTTC.

This clonotype was recorded a few times. J is TRBJ1-2 and V is TRBV7-9; D is perhaps TRBD1 (6 bases). Germline loops: CDR1 SEHNR, CDR2 FQNEAQ (reference sequence). The V gene lost 4 bases and the J gene lost 8 bases, with 14 bases spanning the gap. This CDR3 spans 13 amino acids. The CDR3 coding sequence is TGTGCCAGCAGCTCATATACAGGGAGAGGCTACACCTTC. It encodes CASSSYTGRGYTF.

This clonotype has only a few counts. The chain combines TRBV6-5 with TRBJ2-5, with 7 nucleotides matching TRBD1. Germline assignment: CDR1 MNHEY and CDR2 SVGAGI. V lost 6 bases, J lost 2 bases, and 12 bases stayed unmatched. The CDR3 totals 16 residues. The CDR3, as DNA: TGTGCCAGCAGACAACGAGGGGGCGTCGAGCAAGAGACCCAGTACTTC. Translation: CASRQRGGVEQETQYF.

The rearrangement uses TRBV19 and TRBJ2-2, with 12 bases aligning to TRBD2. In germline, CDR1 is LNHDA, CDR2 SQIVND (reference sequence). Trimming removed 3 bases from V and 7 bases from J; junction bases left unmatched: 9. CDR3 length equals 17 residues. The CDR3 region is CASSIPSGGARFGELFF. For the CDR3, the DNA is TGTGCCAGTAGTATCCCTAGCGGGGGGGCCAGGTTCGGGGAGCTGTTTTTT. The complete variable domain, with remaining parts taken from reference TRBV19 and TRBJ2-2, reads DGGITQSPKYLFRKEGQNVTLSCEQNLNHDAMYWYRQDPGQGLRLIYYSQIVNDFQKGDIAEGYSVSREKKESFPLTVTSAQKNPTAFYLCASSIPSGGARFGELFFGEGSRLTVL.

This clonotype was seen a handful of times. This chain uses TRBV5-1 with TRBJ2-2; D is tentatively TRBD1 or TRBD2 (5 bases each). This CDR3 region has 15 residues. V dropped 0 bases and J dropped 3 bases, with 9 bases sitting between them. The V gene's germline CDR1 is SGHRS and CDR2 YFSETQ. The CDR3 DNA is TGCGCCAGCAGCTTGGCGCAGGGAGACACCGGGGAGCTGTTTTTT. Its protein product is CASSLAQGDTGELFF.

This chain joins TRBV3-1 and TRBJ1-1; possibly TRBD1 for D (5 bases). Germline values: CDR1 LGHDT, CDR2 YNNKEL (reference sequence). V shed 4 bases and J shed 4 bases, with 16 bases lying between them. The length of the CDR3 is 15 residues. CDR3 protein: CASSRGEVPFTEAFF. For the CDR3, the DNA is TGTGCCAGCAGCCGGGGGGAGGTCCCCTTCACTGAAGCTTTCTTT.

The chain combines TRBV5-1 with TRBJ2-2; the D gene is possibly TRBD1 (5 bases). The CDR3 is made up of 16 amino acids. Trimming cost V 5 bases and J 0 bases, with 14 bases left between them. The germline V gene encodes CDR1 SGHRS and CDR2 YFSETQ. The CDR3 bases are TGCGCCAGCAGGCCACGGCAGGGCTCGAACACCGGGGAGCTGTTTTTT. It yields the protein CASRPRQGSNTGELFF.

This clonotype has ten or more counts. The chain joins TRBV6-2 or TRBV6-3 to TRBJ1-4, with D perhaps matching TRBD1 (6 bases). The V end lost 5 bases, the J end lost 0 bases, and 16 bases lay between the germline ends. CDR1 MNHEY and CDR2 SVGEGT come from the germline V gene. CDR3 length: 17 amino acids. CDR3 protein: CASSKSEDSATNEKLFF. Here the CDR3 DNA reads TGTGCCAGCAGTAAATCCGAGGACAGTGCAACTAATGAAAAACTGTTTTTT.

This clonotype was seen a few times. This sequence joins TRBV20-1 and TRBJ2-5; 8 nucleotides match TRBD2. The CDR3 totals 12 residues. CDR1 is DFQATT and CDR2 is SNEGSKA in the germline V gene (reference sequence). Trimming at V came to 6 bases and at J to 3 bases, leaving 3 bases not matched to a gene. This CDR3 reads CSATGLEETQYF. CDR3 DNA sequence: TGCAGTGCCACGGGACTAGAAGAGACCCAGTACTTC.

Ten or more counts support this clonotype. V gene TRBV4-2 combines with J gene TRBJ2-3, with D possibly called TRBD1 or TRBD2 (5 bases each). The CDR3 has 14 residues. Germline values: CDR1 LGHNA, CDR2 YNFKEQ. The V end lost 1 base, the J end lost 2 bases, and 7 bases lay between the germline ends. CDR3 residues: CASSQGDPTDTQYF. For the CDR3, the DNA is TGTGCCAGCAGCCAAGGGGACCCCACAGATACGCAGTATTTT.

This clonotype was seen at least ten times. In DNA form, the CDR3 reads TGTGCCAGCGGGGACAGACCGATGAAAATCCTGTTTTTT. Protein product: CASGDRPMKILFF. J is TRBJ1-4 and V is TRBV7-8; 7 bases line up with TRBD1. The length of the CDR3 is 13 residues. The V and J ends lost 8 bases and 14 bases, in that order; junction bases with no gene match: 14. Germline CDR1 is SGHVS and CDR2 is FQNEAQ.

The V gene is TRBV5-1, the J gene TRBJ2-5; possibly TRBD2 for D (6 bases). Germline CDR1 reads SGHRS; CDR2 reads YFSETQ. The V end was cut by 0 bases, the J end by 5 bases, with 11 bases between. This CDR3 comprises 14 residues. CDR3 residues: CASSLDPGVETQYF. Here the CDR3 DNA reads TGCGCCAGCAGCTTGGACCCGGGGGTGGAGACCCAGTACTTC. The full variable domain, in which reference TRBV5-1 and TRBJ2-5 provide the parts outside the CDR3, is KAGVTQTPRYLIKTRGQQVTLSCSPISGHRSVSWYQQTPGQGLQFLFEYFSETQRNKGNFPGRFSGRQFSNSRSEMNVSTLELGDSALYLCASSLDPGVETQYFGPGTRLLVL.

This clonotype was counted between two and nine times. This chain links TRBV5-6 with TRBJ2-3, with 7 nucleotides matching TRBD2. The trim removed 4 bases at V and 1 base at J, leaving 12 bases unmatched. CDR3 length: 17 amino acids. From germline, CDR1 is SGHDT and CDR2 YYEEEE. The CDR3 DNA is TGTGCCAGCAGCATTGGGAGGGGCGAACCTGGCACAGATACGCAGTATTTT. Its translation is CASSIGRGEPGTDTQYF.

The V call is TRBV4-1, the J call TRBJ2-6; D is possibly TRBD2 (5 bases). This CDR3 has 14 amino acids. Germline loops: CDR1 MGHRA, CDR2 YSYEKL. Trimming took 9 bases from V and 3 from J, leaving 12 bases between them. The CDR3 region has the DNA TGCGCCAGTAAGGGAGCAGGTGGGGCCAACGTCCTGACTTTC. Encoded protein: CASKGAGGANVLTF.

The V call is TRBV29-1, the J call TRBJ2-1, with TRBD2 matching over 11 bases. Trimming removed 7 bases from V and 0 bases from J; junction bases left unmatched: 11. This CDR3 spans 17 amino acids. Looked up from germline, CDR1 is SQVTM and CDR2 is ANQGSEA. The CDR3, as DNA: TGCAGCGCCAGGGCTAGCGGGGGGCTACACTCCTACAATGAGCAGTTCTTC. Its translation: CSARASGGLHSYNEQFF.